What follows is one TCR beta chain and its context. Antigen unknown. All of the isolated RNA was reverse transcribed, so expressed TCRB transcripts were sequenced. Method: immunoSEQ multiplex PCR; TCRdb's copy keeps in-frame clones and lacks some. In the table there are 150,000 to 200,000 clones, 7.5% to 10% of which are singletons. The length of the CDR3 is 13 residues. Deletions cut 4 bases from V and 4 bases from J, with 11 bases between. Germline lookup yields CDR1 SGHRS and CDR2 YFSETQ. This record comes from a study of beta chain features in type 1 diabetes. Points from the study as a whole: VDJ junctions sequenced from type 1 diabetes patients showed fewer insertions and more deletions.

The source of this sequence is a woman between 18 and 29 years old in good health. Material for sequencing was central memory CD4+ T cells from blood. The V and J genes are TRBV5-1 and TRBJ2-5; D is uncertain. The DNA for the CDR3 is TGCGCCAGCAGCAGCCAGGCCGCAGAGACCCAGTACTTC. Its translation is CASSSQAAETQYF.